This TCR beta chain was found in a study of identical twins. TCRdb called the 5' RACE reads again in MiXCR, with one record for every CDR3 protein. The sample records around 290,000 distinct CDR3 sequences, roughly 10% being singletons. Study conclusions and caveats: These conclusions were based on statistical analysis (cross-sectional, not following the same donors).

Germline V CDR1 and CDR2: LGHDT, YNNKEL (reference sequence). The CDR3 loop spans 16 amino acids. The V end was cut by 1 base, the J end by 4 bases, with 15 bases between. This clonotype turned up a few times. Its antigen is still unknown. The same sample was also used in a study of yellow fever vaccine responses in identical twins.

The chain recombines TRBV3-1 with TRBJ2-3, with a weak D call TRBD1 (6 bases). The sequence came from a woman in her late teens or twenties in good health. Sequencing used CD8+ T cells sorted from blood. CDR3 sequence: CASSQGTAITADTQYF. Written as DNA, the CDR3 is TGTGCCAGCAGCCAAGGGACAGCCATCACCGCAGATACGCAGTATTTT.